Given below is one T cell receptor beta chain in context. Antigen unknown. Trimming cost V 4 bases and J 4 bases; bases outside gene matches: 3. Germline loops: CDR1 MDHEN, CDR2 SYDVKM. The CDR3 length is 15 residues. The method was immunoSEQ multiplex PCR; TCRdb's version includes in-frame clones alone and lacks a portion of them. Of more than 65,000 clones listed, around 73% were seen once; the top ten hold approximately 21%. These data originate in a study of T cell responses to AZD1222 COVID-19 vaccine. The study's findings and limits: Spike-specific TCRs gained breadth and depth after people received two AZD1222 doses. Reports say nearly half of spike-specific TCRs go after unmutated variant regions.

V usage is TRBV28 and J usage is TRBJ2-3; TRBD2 aligns across 12 bases. The starting material was peripheral blood, obtained on day 0 of AZD1222 vaccination. The source is an adult in good health. CDR3 coding DNA: TGTGCCAGCAGTTCTAGCGGGAGGGCCGCAGATACGCAGTATTTT. Translation gives CASSSSGRAADTQYF.